This TCR beta chain came from a study of beta chain features in type 1 diabetes. The wider study: The number of sorted cells examined across all samples was some 98,000,000.

The CDR3 loop spans 14 amino acids. V was pared by 5 bases and J by 6 bases, with 3 bases of the junction left unmatched. Germline V CDR1 and CDR2: SGHTA, FQGNSA. Expressed TCRB transcripts were sequenced after all isolated RNA was converted to cDNA. Clones were read by immunoSEQ multiplex PCR, and TCRdb kept only the in-frame ones, dropping some. The repertoire holds 680,000 or so clones, with about a sixth as singletons. Purity exceeded 95% in all sorted populations. This sequence originates from a man aged 18 to 29 in good health. V usage is TRBV7-2 and J usage is TRBJ2-2; 10 positions match TRBD2. The sequencing input was naive CD4+ T cells from blood. For the CDR3, the DNA is TGTGCCAGCAGCGGGACTAGCGAGGCCGGGGAGCTGTTTTTT. It yields the protein CASSGTSEAGELFF.